This T cell receptor beta chain was found in a study of cytomegalovirus exposure and HLA in healthy donors. Findings and caveats of the study: The investigators catalogued 160 or so TCR beta chains as cytomegalovirus-associated.

Sequenced by immunoSEQ multiplex PCR; TCRdb stores in-frame clones only, minus some. The table includes roughly 130,000 clones, over 80% detected once. The junction had 1 base not matched to a gene; V was cut back by 0 bases and J by 1 base. The germline V gene has CDR1 SGHTA and CDR2 FQGTGA. The CDR3 totals 16 residues. As concerns this clone: The antigen remains undetermined.

Separation from the roughly 670-subject first cohort characterized the roughly 110-subject validation cohort, to which the donors belonged. This chain joins TRBV7-3 and TRBJ2-3; 10 nucleotides align to TRBD2. The source is a woman aged 25 to 45 in good health and CMV-seropositive. Input material: PBMCs. CDR3 DNA sequence: TGTGCCAGCAGCTTAACGGGGACTAGCGGCACAGATACGCAGTATTTT. Its translation is CASSLTGTSGTDTQYF.